One sample yielded the 16 T cell receptor beta chains listed below, sequenced in a study of T cell responses to AZD1222 COVID-19 vaccine (dated by TCRdb to 2020 to 2023). The method behind the library was the immunoSEQ multiplex PCR assay. Imported from immuneACCESS, the table was reduced by TCRdb to in-frame sequences with V and J called. These copies leave out some clones; in studies compared against another copy, an unresolved V gene accounts for under half, and the cause of the remainder is not known. In this sample the table shows under 140,000 clones, 88% of which occur a single time. Jointly, the top ten make up roughly 1.5% of the sample. In light of the paper, this sample's time point label describes: baseline before first vaccination. Specimen: peripheral blood, collected on day 0 of AZD1222 vaccination. These receptors all stem from an adult in good health.

This clone was seen once. The chain links TRBV7-8 to TRBJ1-1; D is uncertain. Germline-derived CDR1 and CDR2 are SGHVS and FQNEAQ. The CDR3 runs 14 residues. V was shortened by 0 bases and J by 1 base, with 6 bases between the two germline ends. The CDR3 coding sequence is TGTGCCAGCAGCTTAGCCCTGTCGAACACTGAAGCTTTCTTT. It codes for CASSLALSNTEAFF.

This clone was recorded only once. This sequence joins TRBV5-4 and TRBJ2-2; D is perhaps TRBD2 (5 bases). In germline, CDR1 is SGHNT, CDR2 YYREEE (reference sequence). The V end was cut by 0 bases, the J end by 5 bases, with 14 bases between. This CDR3 region has 16 residues. The CDR3 nucleotides are TGTGCCAGCAGCTTGGTTTCTTCCCGAGGGACCGGGGAGCTGTTTTTT. It is translated as CASSLVSSRGTGELFF. The whole variable domain, remainder taken from reference TRBV5-4 and TRBJ2-2, is ETGVTQSPTHLIKTRGQQVTLRCSSQSGHNTVSWYQQALGQGPQFIFQYYREEENGRGNFPPRFSGLQFPNYSSELNVNALELDDSALYLCASSLVSSRGTGELFFGEGSRLTVL.

The chain uses TRBV27 and TRBJ1-1; D ambiguous. V was trimmed by 4 bases and J by 3 bases, leaving 9 bases between them. This CDR3 is 13 amino acids long. Germline CDR1 is MNHEY and CDR2 is SMNVEV (reference sequence). The CDR3 nucleotides read TGTGCCAGCAGTTACGACGGCGACACTGAAGCTTTCTTT. This gives the protein CASSYDGDTEAFF.

The J gene is TRBJ1-3, the V gene TRBV7-8; D remains unclear. The length of the CDR3 is 14 residues. Trimming removed 1 base from V and 4 bases from J, with 8 bases in between. Germline loops: CDR1 SGHVS, CDR2 FQNEAQ. The CDR3 nucleotides are TGTGCCAGCAGCTTAGTTCCGTCCGGAAACACCATATATTTT. Its protein product is CASSLVPSGNTIYF.

The chain joins TRBV4-1 to TRBJ1-1; perhaps TRBD1 as D (6 bases). The CDR3 sequence is 15 residues long. Germline values: CDR1 MGHRA, CDR2 YSYEKL. V was clipped by 5 bases and J by 1 base, with 14 bases between them. CDR3: CASSYPGQPNTEAFF. The CDR3 region has the DNA TGCGCCAGCAGCTACCCGGGACAACCGAACACTGAAGCTTTCTTT.

This CDR3 is CASGHTEAFF. The DNA of the CDR3 is TGTGCTAGTGGGCACACTGAAGCTTTCTTT. The J gene is TRBJ1-1, the V gene TRBV12-5; D unresolved. Per germline, CDR1 LGHNT and CDR2 FRNRAP. Trimming shortened V by 6 bases and J by 3 bases, and 2 bases separated the two germline ends. The CDR3 has 10 residues.

This rearrangement joins TRBV5-4 to TRBJ2-7; 10 nucleotides match TRBD1. Germline V gene data show CDR1 as SGHNT and CDR2 as YYREEE (reference sequence). Trimming took 5 bases from V and 7 from J; bases not matched to a gene: 9. This CDR3 contains 14 residues. CDR3 loop: CASRRDRGSGEQYF. DNA of the CDR3: TGTGCCAGCAGGCGGGACAGGGGATCGGGAGAGCAGTACTTC. Full variable domain (remainder filled in from reference TRBV5-4 and TRBJ2-7): ETGVTQSPTHLIKTRGQQVTLRCSSQSGHNTVSWYQQALGQGPQFIFQYYREEENGRGNFPPRFSGLQFPNYSSELNVNALELDDSALYLCASRRDRGSGEQYFGPGTRLTVT.

The V and J genes are TRBV27 and TRBJ2-2; possibly TRBD1 for D (6 bases). CDR3 length equals 16 residues. In germline, CDR1 is MNHEY, CDR2 SMNVEV (reference sequence). V shed 4 bases and J shed 3 bases, with 15 bases lying between them. The CDR3 DNA follows: TGTGCCAGCAGTTGGTCAGGGGTAAAAGACACCGGGGAGCTGTTTTTT. Protein product: CASSWSGVKDTGELFF.

The chain couples TRBV2 to TRBJ2-5; no clear D. The V end lost 0 bases, the J end lost 4 bases, and 15 bases lay between the germline ends. CDR1 and CDR2 from the germline V gene are SNHLY and FYNNEI. The CDR3 is 16 amino acids. CDR3 region: CASSEALQNRGETQYF. In nucleotides, the CDR3 is TGTGCCAGCAGTGAAGCGCTTCAGAACCGAGGAGAGACCCAGTACTTC.

This clone was observed once. The chain is built from TRBV6-6 and TRBJ2-7, with unresolved D. V lost 5 bases to trimming and J lost 0 bases, with 14 bases between them. The CDR3 contains 15 residues. CDR1 is MNHNY and CDR2 is SVGAGI in the germline V gene (reference sequence). The CDR3 DNA reads as TGTGCCAGCAGTCCCTTCAGGAAAAGCTCCTACGAGCAGTACTTC. Residues: CASSPFRKSSYEQYF.

The chain joins TRBV10-1 to TRBJ2-1, with TRBD1 matching 12 bases. CDR3 length equals 17 residues. The V gene's germline CDR1 is WNHNN and CDR2 SYGVQD (reference sequence). Trimming at V came to 8 bases and at J to 1 base, leaving 9 bases not matched to a gene. The CDR3 spells CASGGQGALGSYNEQFF. The CDR3 DNA reads TGCGCCAGCGGGGGACAGGGGGCTTTAGGGTCCTACAATGAGCAGTTCTTC.

The chain links TRBV4-1 to TRBJ1-2; 9 bases match TRBD1. Germline loops: CDR1 MGHRA, CDR2 YSYEKL. V trimming: 1 base; J trimming: 2 bases; junction bases outside the gene matches: 8. The CDR3 spans 17 residues. The CDR3 DNA reads TGCGCCAGCAGCCAAGTGGGGGTGGGACAGGGAAACTATGGCTACACCTTC. Translating it yields CASSQVGVGQGNYGYTF.

This chain links TRBV19 with TRBJ2-4; 7 bases line up with TRBD1. The CDR3 length is 19 residues. Germline lookup yields CDR1 LNHDA and CDR2 SQIVND (reference sequence). Losses at the gene ends were 3 bases for V and 0 bases for J; bases not matched to a gene: 14. CDR3 coding DNA: TGTGCCAGTAGTATCCGTATGACGGGACAGAGCTTAGCCAAAAACATTCAGTACTTC. Its translation is CASSIRMTGQSLAKNIQYF.

The count of this clone is one. The chain joins TRBV18 to TRBJ1-2; D is perhaps TRBD1 (5 bases). Germline V gives CDR1 KGHSH, CDR2 LQKENI. The length of the CDR3 is 13 residues. With 3 bases removed from V and 7 bases from J, the gap between germline ends came to 12 bases. The CDR3 loop is CASSPQGVPGYTF. CDR3 DNA sequence: TGTGCCAGCTCACCGCAGGGTGTTCCTGGCTACACCTTC.

The V gene is TRBV7-8, the J gene TRBJ1-1; a weak D match, TRBD1 (5 bases). Trimming removed 5 bases at V and 5 bases at J, with 15 bases between. Germline-derived CDR1 and CDR2 are SGHVS and FQNEAQ. This CDR3 comprises 14 residues. The CDR3 DNA sequence: TGTGCCAGCAGCCCGGAACCGGGGGAGACTGAAGCTTTCTTT. Its protein is CASSPEPGETEAFF.

V and J are TRBV5-4 and TRBJ1-2; 7 bases are a match to TRBD1. The V and J ends lost 0 bases and 4 bases, in that order; junction bases with no gene match: 6. Germline CDR1 and CDR2: SGHNT and YYREEE (reference sequence). CDR3 length equals 15 residues. CDR3 loop: CASSLVGGPFYGYTF. The CDR3, as DNA: TGTGCCAGCAGCTTGGTAGGGGGCCCCTTCTATGGCTACACCTTC.